Detailed here is one TCR beta chain. This entry comes from a study of T cell changes during pregnancy in multiple sclerosis. Profiled with immunoSEQ multiplex PCR; TCRdb holds only in-frame clones, not every one. This repertoire shows 25,000 to 35,000 clones, approximately 92% found once; its top ten account for roughly 0.79%. V was pared by 6 bases and J by 4 bases, with 3 bases of the junction left unmatched. The CDR3 consists of 13 residues. Per the germline V gene, CDR1 is KGHSH and CDR2 is LQKENI. The clonotype was recovered from a female donor with multiple sclerosis, enrolled in a pregnancy study. Sample: CD4+ T cells from peripheral blood mononuclear cells, taken in the second trimester of pregnancy. This chain joins TRBV18 and TRBJ1-1, with 9 bases identical to TRBD1. For the CDR3, the DNA is TGTGCCAGCTCTCGGGACAGGGTCACTGAAGCTTTCTTT. It specifies CASSRDRVTEAFF.